These 22 T cell receptor beta chains were all obtained from the same sample, sequenced in a study of blood T cell repertoires in COVID-19. Measured with immunoSEQ multiplex PCR; TCRdb has only the in-frame clones, and not every one. The sample carries fewer than 25,000 clones, roughly 90% recorded once. The specimen was peripheral blood. The receptors derive from a human donor in a cohort sampled during active COVID-19.

This sequence joins TRBV6-5 and TRBJ1-3, with D maybe TRBD1 (5 bases). Germline V CDR1 and CDR2: MNHEY, SVGAGI. The CDR3 spans 14 residues. Trimming shortened V by 6 bases and J by 1 base, and 10 bases separated the two germline ends. The CDR3 sequence: CASSAGFSGNTIYF. The DNA of the CDR3 is TGTGCCAGCAGCGCAGGGTTTTCTGGAAACACCATATATTTT.

The chain recombines TRBV28 with TRBJ2-7; TRBD1 might be the D (7 bases). CDR3 length equals 14 residues. Deletions cut 2 bases from V and 4 bases from J, with 12 bases between. The germline V gene encodes CDR1 MDHEN and CDR2 SYDVKM. As DNA, the CDR3 is TGTGCCAGCAGTTTACAGGGGGGTGGATACGAGCAGTACTTC. Protein product: CASSLQGGGYEQYF.

The chain has TRBV6-2 or TRBV6-3 and TRBJ2-1; 13 bases are a match to TRBD2. This CDR3 region has 16 residues. The J segment lost 9 bases and the V segment lost 2 bases, leaving 7 bases of the junction unmatched. Germline-derived CDR1 and CDR2 are MNHEY and SVGEGT. CDR3 sequence reads: CASSYRPGLAGLEQFF. The CDR3, as DNA: TGTGCCAGCAGTTACCGCCCGGGACTAGCGGGACTTGAGCAGTTCTTC.

The chain links TRBV12-3 or TRBV12-4 to TRBJ1-2; 8 bases are shared with TRBD1. The CDR3 spans 13 residues. Trimming took 3 bases from V and 7 from J; bases not matched to a gene: 4. The CDR3 DNA sequence: TGTGCCAGCAGTTTCTCCAGGGGGCTTGGCTACACCTTC. Encoded protein: CASSFSRGLGYTF.

The V gene is TRBV5-1, the J gene TRBJ2-1, with D possibly TRBD1 on 6 matching bases. V was cut by 7 bases and J by 7 bases, with 21 bases left in between. From germline, CDR1 is SGHRS and CDR2 YFSETQ. The CDR3 length is 15 residues. The CDR3 loop reads CASSPGDTRLNEQFF. CDR3 bases: TGCGCCAGCTCCCCTGGGGACACTAGGTTAAATGAGCAGTTCTTC.

This chain joins TRBV29-1 and TRBJ1-1; 7 bases map to TRBD1. V shed 6 bases and J 1 base; nucleotides not matched to a gene: 2. Germline V gene lookup returns CDR1 SQVTM and CDR2 ANQGSEA. This CDR3 is 12 amino acids long. The CDR3 sequence: CSVNRGNTEAFF. The CDR3 DNA is TGCAGCGTCAACAGGGGGAACACTGAAGCTTTCTTT.

V and J are TRBV2 and TRBJ2-1, with TRBD2 matching over 13 bases. The junction had 2 bases not matched to a gene; V was cut back by 1 base and J by 8 bases. The CDR3 covers 15 residues. Germline CDR1 is SNHLY and CDR2 is FYNNEI. CDR3 sequence (DNA): TGTGCCAGCAGTGAAGAGGGACTAGCGGGACATGAGCAGTTCTTC. This sequence encodes CASSEEGLAGHEQFF.

The chain links TRBV30 to TRBJ1-2; maybe TRBD1 (6 bases). The CDR3 sequence is 13 residues long. Germline CDR1 is GTSNPN and CDR2 is SVGIG (reference sequence). V dropped 4 bases and J dropped 2 bases, with 11 bases sitting between them. The CDR3 loop is CAWTRDINYGYTF. CDR3 coding DNA: TGTGCCTGGACCAGGGACATCAACTATGGCTACACCTTC.

The chain uses TRBV7-8 and TRBJ1-2; D may be TRBD1 (5 bases). V gave up 0 bases and J gave up 0 bases, with 11 bases separating them. CDR1 and CDR2 from the germline V gene are SGHVS and FQNEAQ. This CDR3 comprises 16 residues. The CDR3 DNA sequence: TGTGCCAGCAGCTTAGCAGTCCGGGGGGCTAACTATGGCTACACCTTC. This sequence encodes CASSLAVRGANYGYTF.

This sequence joins TRBV5-1 and TRBJ2-1; 12 nucleotides line up with TRBD2. V lost 0 bases, J lost 8 bases, and 3 bases stayed unmatched. Per germline, CDR1 SGHRS and CDR2 YFSETQ. CDR3 size: 15 residues. CDR3 DNA: TGCGCCAGCAGCTTGGCGGGACTAGCGGGCCATGAGCAGTTCTTC. Translating it yields CASSLAGLAGHEQFF.

This clone was observed a few times. The rearrangement uses TRBV6-1 and TRBJ2-7; TRBD1 matches at 7 bases. This CDR3 region has 14 residues. V gave up 3 bases and J gave up 2 bases; unmatched junction bases: 4. Germline lookup yields CDR1 MNHNS and CDR2 SASEGT. CDR3 amino acids: CASSEGDSAYEQYF. DNA for the CDR3: TGTGCCAGCAGTGAGGGGGACAGCGCCTACGAGCAGTACTTC.

The chain has TRBV24-1 and TRBJ1-2; TRBD1 aligns across 9 bases. The CDR3 extends over 14 amino acids. J gave up 8 bases and V 4 bases, and 7 bases lay outside the gene matches. CDR1 is KGHDR, CDR2 SFDVKD, per germline. The CDR3 here is CATSDSWTGEGYTF. The CDR3 coding sequence is TGTGCCACCAGTGACAGTTGGACAGGGGAAGGCTACACCTTC.

V is TRBV7-9 and J is TRBJ1-2; TRBD1 matches 7 bases. V lost 3 bases to trimming and J lost 7 bases; unmatched junction nucleotides: 11. Germline V gene lookup returns CDR1 SEHNR and CDR2 FQNEAQ (reference sequence). The CDR3 sequence is 15 residues long. This CDR3 reads CASSFPGQNLLGYTF. DNA for the CDR3: TGTGCCAGCAGCTTCCCGGGACAGAACCTGCTTGGCTACACCTTC.

The CDR3 sequence: CASSLSGAGGPTTETQYF. For the CDR3, the DNA is TGCGCCAGCAGCTTGAGTGGTGCGGGAGGGCCGACTACAGAGACCCAGTACTTC. This rearrangement joins TRBV5-1 to TRBJ2-5; 9 bases map to TRBD2. The V gene end was trimmed by 1 base and the J gene end by 4 bases; junction bases not matched to a gene: 14. Germline CDR1 SGHRS, CDR2 YFSETQ. The length of the CDR3 is 18 residues.

This clone was detected a few times. The chain couples TRBV5-1 to TRBJ1-5; TRBD1 aligns across 12 bases. CDR1 SGHRS and CDR2 YFSETQ come from the germline V gene. Trimming removed 4 bases from V and 7 bases from J; junction bases left unmatched: 6. The CDR3 contains 15 residues. The CDR3 DNA reads as TGCGCCAGCAGCCCGGGACAGGGGGCGGGCCAGCCCCAGCATTTT. This translates into CASSPGQGAGQPQHF.

The V gene is TRBV5-1, the J gene TRBJ2-7, with D hard to call. The germline CDR1 and CDR2 sequences are SGHRS and YFSETQ. V was clipped by 0 bases and J by 0 bases, with 4 bases between them. The CDR3 extends over 13 amino acids. The DNA of the CDR3 is TGCGCCAGCAGCTTGGACGGCTCCTACGAGCAGTACTTC. It is translated as CASSLDGSYEQYF.

The chain recombines TRBV5-1 with TRBJ2-1, with 8 positions matching TRBD2. Germline CDR1 reads SGHRS; CDR2 reads YFSETQ. This CDR3 contains 14 residues. Trimming at V came to 4 bases and at J to 5 bases, leaving 5 bases not matched to a gene. This CDR3 is CASSIQAGDNEQFF. For the CDR3, the DNA is TGCGCCAGCAGCATACAAGCGGGAGACAATGAGCAGTTCTTC.

The chain's CDR3 is CASSIPGGDEQFF. In DNA, the CDR3 is TGTGCCAGCAGTATCCCGGGAGGGGATGAGCAGTTCTTC. The chain carries TRBV27 and TRBJ2-1, with TRBD2 matching over 8 bases. V lost 5 bases and J lost 8; bases outside the gene matches: 5. This CDR3 contains 13 residues. CDR1 MNHEY and CDR2 SMNVEV come from the germline V gene (reference sequence).

The rearrangement joins TRBV10-1 to TRBJ2-1, with a possible D match to TRBD2 (5 bases). Germline V CDR1 and CDR2: WNHNN, SYGVQD (reference sequence). V was cut by 10 bases and J by 8 bases, with 21 bases left in between. This CDR3 comprises 14 residues. This CDR3 is CATARSRPGDEQFF. As DNA, the CDR3 is TGCGCCACCGCCCGGAGTCGTCCCGGGGATGAGCAGTTCTTC.

This chain links TRBV28 with TRBJ2-7; TRBD1 is a possible D gene (6 bases). Germline V gene sequence: CDR1 MDHEN, CDR2 SYDVKM. The CDR3 length is 17 residues. Trimming cost V 2 bases and J 4 bases, with 21 bases left between them. This CDR3 reads CASSLIYRQAPPYEQYF. The CDR3 coding sequence is TGTGCCAGCAGTTTAATCTACCGACAGGCCCCTCCATACGAGCAGTACTTC.

The chain couples TRBV4-2 to TRBJ2-7; possible D gene TRBD2, 5 bases. Trimming removed 1 base at V and 7 bases at J, with 14 bases between. CDR3 length equals 14 residues. In germline, CDR1 is LGHNA, CDR2 YNFKEQ. Here the CDR3 reads CASSQVEGLGEQYF. Here the CDR3 DNA reads TGTGCCAGCAGCCAAGTCGAGGGATTGGGTGAGCAGTACTTC.

The rearrangement uses TRBV21-1 and TRBJ1-3; TRBD1 is taken as the D call from the table, unchecked against the DNA. TRBV21-1 is a pseudogene segment. The CDR3 totals 15 residues. CDR3 in amino acids: CASSKDAGSGNTIYF. DNA of the CDR3: TGTGCCAGCAGCAAAGATGCAGGGTCTGGAAACACCATATATTTT.